The 32 T cell receptor beta chains in this list originate from one sample, sequenced in a study of radiotherapy plus CTLA-4 blockade in lung cancer. Assay used: immunoSEQ multiplex PCR; TCRdb lists only in-frame clones, some missing. The repertoire has around 40,000 clones, approximately 89% of them found once; the top ten carry 5.5% to 7.5%. The material was peripheral blood, obtained from a patient treated with radiotherapy plus ipilimumab. Every receptor here comes from a human donor with non-small cell lung cancer who had stable disease on radiotherapy plus ipilimumab.

The chain uses TRBV15 and TRBJ2-5, with D unclear. V was trimmed by 0 bases and J by 5 bases, leaving 13 bases between them. Per the germline V gene, CDR1 is LNHNV and CDR2 is YYDKDF (reference sequence). The CDR3 covers 15 residues. CDR3 region: CATSRDSRVGETQYF. CDR3 in DNA: TGTGCCACCAGCAGAGATTCCCGGGTAGGCGAGACCCAGTACTTC.

The V gene is TRBV19, the J gene TRBJ1-5; a weak D match, TRBD1 (5 bases). Germline V gene sequence: CDR1 LNHDA, CDR2 SQIVND (reference sequence). There are 14 residues in the CDR3. The V end lost 4 bases, the J end lost 4 bases, and 11 bases lay between the germline ends. CDR3 loop: CASSTTQVNQPQHF. CDR3 bases: TGTGCCAGTAGTACAACACAGGTGAATCAGCCCCAGCATTTT. The full variable domain, rest sourced from reference TRBV19 and TRBJ1-5, is DGGITQSPKYLFRKEGQNVTLSCEQNLNHDAMYWYRQDPGQGLRLIYYSQIVNDFQKGDIAEGYSVSREKKESFPLTVTSAQKNPTAFYLCASSTTQVNQPQHFGDGTRLSIL.

This chain links TRBV7-9 with TRBJ2-3, with TRBD2 matching over 9 bases. Trimming took 1 base from V and 1 from J; bases not matched to a gene: 9. Germline values: CDR1 SEHNR, CDR2 FQNEAQ (reference sequence). There are 18 residues in the CDR3. CDR3 DNA: TGTGCCAGCAGCTTAGGTCTAGCGGGACAGTTGGGCACAGATACGCAGTATTTT. Its translation is CASSLGLAGQLGTDTQYF.

The chain is built from TRBV15 and TRBJ2-1; weak D call: TRBD1 (6 bases). This CDR3 comprises 14 residues. Trimming left V 5 bases short and J 9 bases short, with 17 bases between. Germline CDR1 and CDR2: LNHNV and YYDKDF (reference sequence). The DNA of the CDR3 is TGTGCCACCAGCCCCCGACAGGCCCAAGGTGAGCAGTTCTTC. It is translated as CATSPRQAQGEQFF.

The rearrangement uses TRBV2 and TRBJ1-1; 8 nucleotides match TRBD1. The CDR3 spans 15 residues. J gave up 3 bases and V 4 bases, and 7 bases lay outside the gene matches. Germline CDR1 SNHLY, CDR2 FYNNEI. The CDR3, as DNA: TGTGCCAGCAGTGGCGTGACAGGGGTAGACACTGAAGCTTTCTTT. Protein: CASSGVTGVDTEAFF.

The chain couples TRBV5-6 to TRBJ2-5; D is unresolved. V was trimmed by 0 bases and J by 1 base, leaving 7 bases between them. From germline, CDR1 is SGHDT and CDR2 YYEEEE. The CDR3 has 14 amino acids. DNA for the CDR3: TGTGCCAGCAGCTTGGGGGCAGTCCAAGAGACCCAGTACTTC. Protein product: CASSLGAVQETQYF.

The rearrangement uses TRBV5-3 and TRBJ1-5; 7 bases agree with TRBD1. TRBV5-3 is classed as an ORF, of uncertain function. The J segment lost 4 bases and the V segment lost 0 bases, leaving 7 bases of the junction unmatched. The CDR3 loop spans 16 amino acids. CDR3 loop: CARSLVEVRGNQPQHF. The DNA for the CDR3 is TGTGCCAGAAGCTTGGTTGAAGTCAGGGGGAATCAGCCCCAGCATTTT.

V usage is TRBV7-9 and J usage is TRBJ1-4, with 8 bases aligning to TRBD1. The CDR3 sequence is 14 residues long. Per germline, CDR1 SEHNR and CDR2 FQNEAQ (reference sequence). J lost 10 bases, V lost 3 bases, and 7 bases had no gene match. The CDR3, as DNA: TGTGCCAGCAGCTTTGCGGACAGGGTGGGAAAACTGTTTTTT. Its protein is CASSFADRVGKLFF.

The gene calls are TRBV6-5 and TRBJ1-1; TRBD1 matches at 11 bases. The germline CDR1 and CDR2 sequences are MNHEY and SVGAGI. The V segment lost 6 bases and the J segment 4 bases; nucleotides outside the gene matches: 4. The CDR3 is made up of 14 amino acids. The CDR3 region is CASSAGTGGTEAFF. CDR3 in DNA: TGTGCCAGCAGCGCCGGGACAGGGGGCACTGAAGCTTTCTTT.

For this clone: This sample also contains other DNA sequences that code for the same CDR3. This rearrangement joins TRBV4-1 to TRBJ2-3; D possibly corresponds to TRBD1 (5 bases). The V end lost 1 base, the J end lost 1 base, and 15 bases lay between the germline ends. This CDR3 comprises 17 residues. Germline values: CDR1 MGHRA, CDR2 YSYEKL. The CDR3 region is CASSQGALGRGTDTQYF. In nucleotides, the CDR3 is TGCGCCAGCAGCCAAGGGGCCCTTGGCAGGGGCACAGATACGCAGTATTTT.

This sequence joins TRBV7-2 and TRBJ2-7, with D uncertain. Germline V gene sequence: CDR1 SGHTA, CDR2 FQGNSA. V was pared by 1 base and J by 0 bases, with 4 bases between. The CDR3 consists of 13 residues. The DNA for the CDR3 is TGTGCCAGCAGCTTAGTCAGCTCCTACGAGCAGTACTTC. Protein: CASSLVSSYEQYF.

The chain recombines TRBV6-5 with TRBJ2-2, with D possibly matching TRBD2 (5 bases). V lost 6 bases, J lost 5 bases, and 10 bases lay in between. The CDR3 extends over 13 amino acids. Per the germline V gene, CDR1 is MNHEY and CDR2 is SVGAGI. DNA of the CDR3: TGTGCCAGCAGCTACCGGGATACCGGGGAGCTGTTTTTT. It codes for CASSYRDTGELFF.

The chain links TRBV13 to TRBJ2-7; 11 bases are a match to TRBD2. V gave up 5 bases and J gave up 1 base; unmatched junction bases: 7. The germline V gene has CDR1 PRHDT and CDR2 FYEKMQ (reference sequence). The CDR3 runs 16 residues. The CDR3 spells CASSPTGTSGSYEQYF. The CDR3 DNA sequence: TGTGCCAGCAGCCCGACCGGGACTAGCGGTTCCTACGAGCAGTACTTC.

J is TRBJ2-1 and V is TRBV30; possibly TRBD2 for D (5 bases). The CDR3 is 14 amino acids. Trimming stripped 0 bases from V and 1 base from J, with 7 bases between. Per germline, CDR1 GTSNPN and CDR2 SVGIG (reference sequence). The CDR3 DNA reads as TGTGCCTGGAGTGTCGGGATTTCCTACAATGAGCAGTTCTTC. This sequence encodes CAWSVGISYNEQFF. Full variable domain (missing parts from reference TRBV30 and TRBJ2-1): SQTIHQWPATLVQPVGSPLSLECTVEGTSNPNLYWYRQAAGRGLQLLFYSVGIGQISSEVPQNLSASRPQDRQFILSSKKLLLSDSGFYLCAWSVGISYNEQFFGPGTRLTVL.

This chain uses TRBV19 with TRBJ2-1; the D is unclear. The length of the CDR3 is 12 residues. V lost 1 base and J lost 7, with 5 bases in between. Germline-derived CDR1 and CDR2 are LNHDA and SQIVND (reference sequence). The CDR3 nucleotides are TGTGCCAGTAGTATAGGTATTAATGAGCAGTTCTTC. It yields the protein CASSIGINEQFF.

The gene calls are TRBV19 and TRBJ2-2; 7 bases line up with TRBD1. The CDR3 loop spans 14 amino acids. Looked up from germline, CDR1 is LNHDA and CDR2 is SQIVND (reference sequence). With V trimmed by 4 bases and J by 7 bases, 6 bases remained unmatched. The CDR3 loop reads CASSKDRSNGELFF. The CDR3, as DNA: TGTGCCAGTAGTAAGGACAGGAGTAACGGGGAGCTGTTTTTT.

V usage is TRBV4-1 and J usage is TRBJ2-1; the match to TRBD1 covers 7 bases. CDR3 length: 16 residues. V lost 2 bases and J lost 5; bases outside the gene matches: 9. Germline V gives CDR1 MGHRA, CDR2 YSYEKL. CDR3 amino acids: CASSQSSGTVDNEQFF. Here the CDR3 DNA reads TGCGCCAGCAGCCAATCCTCCGGGACAGTAGACAATGAGCAGTTCTTC.

This chain uses TRBV19 with TRBJ2-7; 7 bases are a match to TRBD2. CDR1 is LNHDA, CDR2 SQIVND, per germline (reference sequence). CDR3 size: 15 residues. V trimming: 7 bases; J trimming: 0 bases; junction bases outside the gene matches: 9. The CDR3 region is CASKPSGGPSYEQYF. The DNA for the CDR3 is TGTGCCAGTAAGCCTAGCGGAGGGCCCTCCTACGAGCAGTACTTC.

This sequence joins TRBV9 and TRBJ2-1; D possibly corresponds to TRBD2 (6 bases). Trimming cost V 0 bases and J 10 bases, with 20 bases left between them. The germline CDR1 and CDR2 sequences are SGDLS and YYNGEE. This CDR3 comprises 16 residues. The CDR3 reads CASSVAVGRSSLEQFF. In DNA form, the CDR3 reads TGTGCCAGCAGCGTAGCTGTTGGGAGGTCGTCGCTAGAGCAGTTCTTC.

The chain is built from TRBV7-2 and TRBJ2-5; TRBD2 is a possible D gene (5 bases). The tail of the sequence fits TRBJ2-7 better, so the J call may be wrong. Per the germline V gene, CDR1 is SGHTA and CDR2 is FQGNSA. The CDR3 is 15 residues long. DNA for the CDR3: TGTGCCAGCAGCGCCTCCGGACTGTACTCCTACGAGCAGTACTTC. Translating it yields CASSASGLYSYEQYF.

V gene TRBV5-1 combines with J gene TRBJ2-1, with TRBD2 matching 10 bases. J gave up 7 bases and V 6 bases, and 16 bases lay outside the gene matches. Germline CDR1 and CDR2: SGHRS and YFSETQ. The length of the CDR3 is 17 residues. The CDR3 reads CASTPKTSGRVKNEQFF. DNA for the CDR3: TGCGCCAGCACCCCTAAGACAAGCGGGAGGGTTAAAAATGAGCAGTTCTTC.

This clone was observed once. The V gene is TRBV4-1, the J gene TRBJ2-7; 9 bases fit TRBD2. Trimming removed 5 bases from V and 3 bases from J; junction bases left unmatched: 2. This CDR3 region has 13 residues. CDR1 is MGHRA, CDR2 YSYEKL, per germline. The CDR3, as DNA: TGCGCCAGCAGCGGGCGGGAGGGCTACGAGCAGTACTTC. Translation: CASSGREGYEQYF.

The rearrangement uses TRBV11-3 and TRBJ2-1; 11 nucleotides agree with TRBD2. The germline V gene encodes CDR1 SGHNT and CDR2 YENEEA. The CDR3 is 15 residues long. V dropped 3 bases and J dropped 6; count of bases not matched to a gene: 4. This CDR3 reads CASSLGLAVSNEQFF. CDR3 DNA: TGTGCCAGCAGCTTGGGACTAGCGGTCTCCAATGAGCAGTTCTTC.

The chain employs TRBV28 and TRBJ2-5; TRBD2 agrees at 13 bases. This CDR3 has 15 residues. Germline V gene data show CDR1 as MDHEN and CDR2 as SYDVKM. Trimming removed 4 bases from V and 5 bases from J; junction bases left unmatched: 4. Here the CDR3 reads CASSWTSGRSETQYF. The DNA of the CDR3 is TGTGCCAGCAGTTGGACTAGCGGGAGAAGTGAGACCCAGTACTTC.

The chain recombines TRBV6-6 with TRBJ2-7; 12 positions agree with TRBD2. The CDR3 consists of 13 residues. Germline V gene sequence: CDR1 MNHNY, CDR2 SVGAGI (reference sequence). V was pared by 6 bases and J by 6 bases, with 3 bases of the junction left unmatched. The CDR3 coding sequence is TGTGCCAGCAGCCCGGGACTAGCGGGCGAGCAGTACTTC. Its protein is CASSPGLAGEQYF.

The rearrangement links TRBV5-4 to TRBJ2-3; the match to TRBD2 covers 13 bases. V was clipped by 4 bases and J by 6 bases; unmatched bases: 8. Germline lookup yields CDR1 SGHNT and CDR2 YYREEE (reference sequence). The CDR3 is made up of 16 amino acids. The CDR3 coding sequence is TGTGCCAGCAGCCAGGGACTAGCGGGACGCAGGGATACGCAGTATTTT. Translation: CASSQGLAGRRDTQYF. The complete variable domain, with remaining parts taken from reference TRBV5-4 and TRBJ2-3, reads ETGVTQSPTHLIKTRGQQVTLRCSSQSGHNTVSWYQQALGQGPQFIFQYYREEENGRGNFPPRFSGLQFPNYSSELNVNALELDDSALYLCASSQGLAGRRDTQYFGPGTRLTVL.

The chain couples TRBV18 to TRBJ1-5, with D unresolved. V was cut by 4 bases and J by 0 bases, with 13 bases left in between. This CDR3 contains 16 residues. Germline CDR1 is KGHSH and CDR2 is LQKENI. The CDR3 DNA reads TGTGCCAGCTCACGGAACAGAGATACTAGCAATCAGCCCCAGCATTTT. It encodes CASSRNRDTSNQPQHF.

The chain links TRBV28 to TRBJ2-2; tentatively, D is TRBD1 (6 bases). CDR1 MDHEN and CDR2 SYDVKM come from the germline V gene. The CDR3 totals 17 residues. V lost 4 bases to trimming and J lost 2 bases, with 17 bases between them. The DNA for the CDR3 is TGTGCCAGCAGTTACCCGACAGGACGATTCAACACCGGGGAGCTGTTTTTT. Amino acids: CASSYPTGRFNTGELFF.

The chain has TRBV7-3 and TRBJ2-1; possible D gene TRBD2, 6 bases. The CDR3 has 17 residues. CDR1 SGHTA and CDR2 FQGTGA come from the germline V gene. Trimming pared 2 bases from V and 5 bases from J, leaving 19 bases between. Written as DNA, the CDR3 is TGTGCCAGCAGCTTATCGGTCGGGCGGGAACCAAACAATGAGCAGTTCTTC. Its translation: CASSLSVGREPNNEQFF.

This clone was seen more than once but under ten times. The chain has TRBV4-1 and TRBJ2-5; 13 bases line up with TRBD2. Germline V gene sequence: CDR1 MGHRA, CDR2 YSYEKL. Trimming cost V 7 bases and J 2 bases; bases outside gene matches: 10. This CDR3 region has 17 residues. The CDR3 sequence is CASTPGLAGPLQETQYF. CDR3 DNA: TGCGCCAGCACCCCGGGACTAGCGGGGCCATTACAAGAGACCCAGTACTTC.

The chain carries TRBV28 and TRBJ2-7; 7 positions agree with TRBD2. The CDR3 runs to 15 residues. V shed 4 bases, J shed 1 base, and the junction held 7 bases outside the gene matches. Germline-derived CDR1 and CDR2 are MDHEN and SYDVKM. CDR3 amino acids: CASSSPSGESYEQYF. CDR3 bases: TGTGCCAGCAGTTCTCCTAGCGGAGAGTCCTACGAGCAGTACTTC. The entire variable domain, with the rest obtained from reference TRBV28 and TRBJ2-7, is as follows: DVKVTQSSRYLVKRTGEKVFLECVQDMDHENMFWYRQDPGLGLRLIYFSYDVKMKEKGDIPEGYSVSREKKERFSLILESASTNQTSMYLCASSSPSGESYEQYFGPGTRLTVT.

V usage is TRBV13 and J usage is TRBJ1-4, with D unclear. Germline V gives CDR1 PRHDT, CDR2 FYEKMQ (reference sequence). This CDR3 is 14 amino acids long. Trimming pared 0 bases from V and 5 bases from J, leaving 7 bases between. The CDR3 DNA reads TGTGCCAGCAGCTTAGGGGAGCCAAATGAAAAACTGTTTTTT. This sequence encodes CASSLGEPNEKLFF.